The 11 T cell receptor beta chains reported below all come from one sample, sequenced in a study of blood T cell repertoires in COVID-19. The protocol was immunoSEQ multiplex PCR, while the TCRdb copy is restricted to in-frame clones and leaves out a portion. The table shows about 140,000 clones, with over 80% occurring only once. Sequences were obtained from peripheral blood. Receptor source: a woman between 50 and 59 years old with acute or convalescent COVID-19.

The chain has TRBV19 and TRBJ2-5; 8 bases are shared with TRBD2. The CDR3 has 13 amino acids. V was pared by 5 bases and J by 4 bases, with 3 bases of the junction left unmatched. Germline CDR1 reads LNHDA; CDR2 reads SQIVND (reference sequence). DNA for the CDR3: TGTGCCAGTAGTTTTGGACTAGCAGAGACCCAGTACTTC. Translation: CASSFGLAETQYF.

The chain links TRBV9 to TRBJ1-2; TRBD1 matches 9 bases. The V and J ends lost 0 bases and 7 bases, in that order; junction bases with no gene match: 7. The CDR3 sequence is 15 residues long. Germline V gene sequence: CDR1 SGDLS, CDR2 YYNGEE. The CDR3 DNA is TGTGCCAGCAGCGTAGGCGCCACAGGGGGCAGTGGCTACACCTTC. It is translated as CASSVGATGGSGYTF.

The CDR3 spells CASSLSNPLQGVAGYTF. As DNA, the CDR3 is TGCGCCAGCAGCTTGTCCAATCCTTTACAGGGTGTCGCTGGCTACACCTTC. The rearrangement joins TRBV5-1 to TRBJ1-2, with a weak D call TRBD1 (6 bases). The CDR3 is 17 residues long. Germline CDR1 and CDR2: SGHRS and YFSETQ. V lost 1 base and J 7 bases, leaving 23 bases between the germline ends.

The chain uses TRBV18 and TRBJ1-6; the D is unclear. Trimming shortened V by 0 bases and J by 9 bases, and 18 bases separated the two germline ends. CDR1 is KGHSH and CDR2 is LQKENI in the germline V gene. The CDR3 sequence is 17 residues long. CDR3 residues: CASSPPMGSKSSSPLHF. CDR3 coding DNA: TGTGCCAGCTCACCACCGATGGGGAGTAAGTCTAGTTCACCCCTCCACTTT. Using reference TRBV18 and TRBJ1-6 for the parts outside the CDR3, the full variable domain is NAGVMQNPRHLVRRRGQEARLRCSPMKGHSHVYWYRQLPEEGLKFMVYLQKENIIDESGMPKERFSAEFPKEGPSILRIQQVVRGDSAAYFCASSPPMGSKSSSPLHFGNGTRLTVT.

This clone was counted between two and nine times. The chain recombines TRBV30 with TRBJ1-1, with 8 bases identical to TRBD1. This CDR3 is built from 13 residues. Per germline, CDR1 GTSNPN and CDR2 SVGIG (reference sequence). V was pared by 4 bases and J by 11 bases, with 12 bases of the junction left unmatched. The CDR3 is CAWTPGQGKEAFF. In DNA form, the CDR3 reads TGTGCCTGGACTCCCGGACAGGGCAAGGAGGCTTTCTTT.

This clone was seen a few times. V usage is TRBV7-2 and J usage is TRBJ2-1; 9 bases fit TRBD1. Germline values: CDR1 SGHTA, CDR2 FQGNSA. CDR3 size: 16 residues. J lost 3 bases, V lost 4 bases, and 7 bases had no gene match. This CDR3 reads CASSSRQGDLYNEQFF. The CDR3 region has the DNA TGTGCCAGCAGCTCGCGACAGGGGGATCTCTACAATGAGCAGTTCTTC.

The rearrangement uses TRBV18 and TRBJ1-1; 7 positions match TRBD1. Trimming removed 5 bases from V and 5 bases from J; junction bases left unmatched: 14. The CDR3 is 16 residues long. The V gene's germline CDR1 is KGHSH and CDR2 LQKENI. The chain's CDR3 is CASSSNAPTGRTEAFF. The CDR3 nucleotides are TGTGCCAGCTCATCCAACGCTCCGACAGGGCGGACTGAAGCTTTCTTT.

V is TRBV11-3 and J is TRBJ1-1, with D perhaps matching TRBD1 (5 bases). CDR3 size: 13 residues. The V end was cut by 4 bases, the J end by 2 bases, with 8 bases between. Germline values: CDR1 SGHNT, CDR2 YENEEA. The CDR3 loop is CASSSTANTEAFF. CDR3 DNA: TGTGCCAGCAGCTCGACAGCTAACACTGAAGCTTTCTTT.

This chain uses TRBV27 with TRBJ1-1, with D perhaps matching TRBD1 (6 bases). The CDR3 runs 13 residues. Germline V lookup: CDR1 MNHEY, CDR2 SMNVEV (reference sequence). The V end lost 4 bases, the J end lost 5 bases, and 11 bases lay between the germline ends. CDR3 sequence: CASSSYRETEAFF. CDR3 sequence (DNA): TGTGCCAGCAGTTCGTACAGGGAAACTGAAGCTTTCTTT.

The chain couples TRBV12-3 or TRBV12-4 to TRBJ1-3; D remains ambiguous. There are 12 residues in the CDR3. Trimming removed 4 bases at V and 4 bases at J, with 5 bases between. The CDR3: CASSSLGNTIYF. The CDR3 bases are TGTGCCAGCAGTTCCCTCGGAAACACCATATATTTT.

This clone was seen once. The chain links TRBV12-3 or TRBV12-4 to TRBJ1-1; possible D gene TRBD1, 5 bases. This CDR3 is 12 amino acids long. V lost 6 bases, J lost 5 bases, and 10 bases lay in between. The CDR3 is CASSRGRTEAFF. CDR3 nucleotides: TGTGCCAGCAGCCGGGGGAGGACTGAAGCTTTCTTT.